This is a list of T cell receptor beta chains from one sample in a study of T cell responses to AZD1222 COVID-19 vaccine. Using immunoSEQ multiplex PCR, the repertoire was profiled, and TCRdb retains in-frame clones only, with some absent. This table has more than 95,000 clones, 93% appearing once. This specimen was peripheral blood, taken on day 0 of AZD1222 vaccination. The receptor source for this set is an adult in good health. Both conserved end residues are part of each CDR3.

v_gene | CDR3aa
TRBV5-4 | CASSPRTGGKLFF
TRBV30 | CAWSVSGTEAFF
TRBV5-1 | CASSFGLTGNNEKLFF
TRBV19 | CASSITDGNTIYF
TRBV18 | CASSPPDSRNAKLFF
TRBV4-2 | CASSLGTSGRYEQYF
TRBV7-2 | CASSLAGGATNEKLFF
TRBV7-9 | CASSARRRTDTQYF
TRBV11-3 | CASSSLRRWEQFF
TRBV28 | CASTSFIGTEAFF
TRBV30 | CAWTSGGTDTQYF
TRBV5-1 | CASSPLTTNEKLFF
TRBV9 | CASSEQGRTEAFF
TRBV6-5 | CASTEGAVNTEAFF
TRBV10-3 | CASAALADEQYF
TRBV7-9 | CASSSPGVPEAFF
TRBV4-1 | CASSQKARDRGNTGELFF
TRBV7-9 | CASSPHSLQNTEAFF
TRBV10-3 | CAISSWKEPSEQYF
TRBV18 | CASSPAEETQYF
TRBV19 | CASSIVVGQPQHF
TRBV27 | CASSPAPPGETQYF
TRBV27 | CASTTFGGGLRGYEQYF
TRBV11-2 | CASSLASWYEQYF
TRBV3-1/TRBV3-2 | CASSQGVRVTYGYTF
TRBV18 | CASSPQGSGNTIYF
TRBV29-1 | CSVDLSSDYNEQFF
TRBV2 | CASSEGNTIYF
TRBV11-2 | CASSLEMGALGYTF
TRBV3-1/TRBV3-2 | CASSHRPGLGYQETQYF
TRBV28 | CASSLFRDGYTF
TRBV28 | CASKSKGPSYSNQPQHF
TRBV6-5 | CASSTGVLNTEAFF
TRBV19 | CASSMGGRSGPQHF
TRBV5-4 | CASSFGTSGRGLIYNEQFF
TRBV6-5 | CASSLSGQGYNEQFF
TRBV7-2 | CASSFLGAGGETQYF
TRBV7-9 | CASSGGTSGRAGGSYEQYF
TRBV6-1 | CASSEMAGTYEQYF
TRBV19 | CASSIGAGDYEQYF
TRBV11-2 | CASSLRLAPLEQYF
TRBV6-2/TRBV6-3 | CASSYWDRDYEQYF
TRBV5-5 | CASSLGQGNIYGYTF
TRBV28 | CASSPRRRTGFYEQYF